This T cell receptor beta chain was recorded in a study of identifying expanded T cells in peripheral blood. General study results and limits: Differentially abundant clones: around 1.1 between replicates, about 15 at about two weeks, 19 to 20 at four. Clone count variance between roughly 2-week samples rose with total template count.

Healthy donors had no documented immune events, such as infections, while sampled. This table comes from immunoSEQ multiplex PCR, and its TCRdb copy is limited to in-frame clones, with some not included. The sample records about 81,000 clones, roughly 84% being singletons. A note on this clone: No antigen is known for it.

This CDR3 has 16 amino acids. Trimming at V came to 7 bases and at J to 5 bases, leaving 15 bases not matched to a gene. Germline CDR1 reads MDHEN; CDR2 reads SYDVKM. The chain uses TRBV28 and TRBJ2-7, with TRBD1 matching 9 bases. The specimen was blood. The sequence came from a person aged 18 to 75 in good health. This CDR3 reads CASKSQKGDRADEQYF. CDR3 in DNA: TGTGCCAGCAAAAGTCAAAAGGGGGACAGGGCAGACGAGCAGTACTTC.